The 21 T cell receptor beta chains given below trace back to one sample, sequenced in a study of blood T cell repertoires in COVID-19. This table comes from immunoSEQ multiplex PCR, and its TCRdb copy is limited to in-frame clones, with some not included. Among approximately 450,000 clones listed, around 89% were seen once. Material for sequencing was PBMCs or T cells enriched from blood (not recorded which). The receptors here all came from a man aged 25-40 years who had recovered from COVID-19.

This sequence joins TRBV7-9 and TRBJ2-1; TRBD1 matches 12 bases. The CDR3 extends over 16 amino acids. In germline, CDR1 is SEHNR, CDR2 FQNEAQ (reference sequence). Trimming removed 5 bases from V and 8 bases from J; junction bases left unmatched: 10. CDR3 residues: CASSLYRDRGLHEQFF. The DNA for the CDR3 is TGTGCCAGCAGCCTATACCGGGACAGGGGGCTCCATGAGCAGTTCTTC.

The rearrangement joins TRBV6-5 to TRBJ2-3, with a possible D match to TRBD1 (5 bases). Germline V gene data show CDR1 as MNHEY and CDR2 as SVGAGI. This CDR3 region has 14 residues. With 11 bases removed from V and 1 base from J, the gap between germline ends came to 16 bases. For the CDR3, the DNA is TGTGCCTCACAGGTCTTAGGAGGCACAGATACGCAGTATTTT. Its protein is CASQVLGGTDTQYF.

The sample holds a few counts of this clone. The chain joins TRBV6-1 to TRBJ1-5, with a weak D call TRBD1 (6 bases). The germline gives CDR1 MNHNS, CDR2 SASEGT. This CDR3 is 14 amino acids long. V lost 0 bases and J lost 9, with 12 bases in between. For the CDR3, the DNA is TGTGCCAGCAGTGAAGCAGGGGGGGCGCGGCCCCAGCATTTT. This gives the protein CASSEAGGARPQHF.

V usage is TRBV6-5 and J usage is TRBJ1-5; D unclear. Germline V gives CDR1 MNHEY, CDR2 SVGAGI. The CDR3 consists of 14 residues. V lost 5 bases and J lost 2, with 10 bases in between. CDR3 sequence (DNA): TGTGCCAGCAGTCCTGACCAGGGCAATCAGCCCCAGCATTTT. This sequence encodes CASSPDQGNQPQHF.

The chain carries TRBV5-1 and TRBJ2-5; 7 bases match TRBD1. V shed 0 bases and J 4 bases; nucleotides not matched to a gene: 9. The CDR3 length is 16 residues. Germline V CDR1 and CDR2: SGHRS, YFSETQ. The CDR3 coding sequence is TGCGCCAGCAGCTTGGCCCGTCGGGACAGCAGAGAGACCCAGTACTTC. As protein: CASSLARRDSRETQYF.

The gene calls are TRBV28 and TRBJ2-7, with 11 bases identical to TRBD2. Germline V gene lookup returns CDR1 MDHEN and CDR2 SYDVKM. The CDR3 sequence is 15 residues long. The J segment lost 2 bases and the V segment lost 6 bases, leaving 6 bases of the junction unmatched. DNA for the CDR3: TGTGCCAGCAGAGCGTATAGCGGGAGGGCCTACGAGCAGTACTTC. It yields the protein CASRAYSGRAYEQYF.

The CDR3 DNA sequence: TGTGCCAGCAGCTTATGGGGCTTTGGGAATTCACCCCTCCACTTT. This encodes CASSLWGFGNSPLHF. The genes are TRBV13 and TRBJ1-6; weak D call: TRBD1 (5 bases). With 2 bases removed from V and 7 bases from J, the gap between germline ends came to 12 bases. Per the germline V gene, CDR1 is PRHDT and CDR2 is FYEKMQ (reference sequence). CDR3 length: 15 residues.

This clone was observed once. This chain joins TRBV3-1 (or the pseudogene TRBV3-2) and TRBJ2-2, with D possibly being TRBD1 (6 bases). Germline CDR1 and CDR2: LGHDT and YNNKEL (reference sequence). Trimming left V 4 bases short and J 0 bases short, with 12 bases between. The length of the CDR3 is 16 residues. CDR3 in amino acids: CASSRWGTSNTGELFF. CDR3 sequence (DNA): TGTGCCAGCAGCCGCTGGGGGACATCGAACACCGGGGAGCTGTTTTTT.

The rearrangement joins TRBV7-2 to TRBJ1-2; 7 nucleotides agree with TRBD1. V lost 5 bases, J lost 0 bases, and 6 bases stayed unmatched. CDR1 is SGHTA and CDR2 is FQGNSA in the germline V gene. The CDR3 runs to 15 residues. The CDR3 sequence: CASSLYRGPNYGYTF. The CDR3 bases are TGTGCCAGCAGCCTTTACAGGGGCCCTAACTATGGCTACACCTTC.

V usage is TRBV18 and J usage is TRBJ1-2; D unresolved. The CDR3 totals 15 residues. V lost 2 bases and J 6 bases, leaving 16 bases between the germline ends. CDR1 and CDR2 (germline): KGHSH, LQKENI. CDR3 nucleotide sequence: TGTGCCAGCTCACCAATAACGCGAGGGAACCATGGCTACACCTTC. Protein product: CASSPITRGNHGYTF.

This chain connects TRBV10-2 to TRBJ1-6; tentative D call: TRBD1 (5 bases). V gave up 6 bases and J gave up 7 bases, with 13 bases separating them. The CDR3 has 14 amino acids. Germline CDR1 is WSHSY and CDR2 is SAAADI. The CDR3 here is CASRETGVNSPLHF. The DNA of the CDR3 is TGCGCCAGCAGGGAAACAGGAGTAAATTCACCCCTCCACTTT.

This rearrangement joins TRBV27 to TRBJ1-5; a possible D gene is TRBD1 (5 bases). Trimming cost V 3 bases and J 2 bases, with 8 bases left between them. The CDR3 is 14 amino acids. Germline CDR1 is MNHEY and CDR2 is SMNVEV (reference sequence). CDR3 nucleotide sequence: TGTGCCAGCAGTTTGAAAGGGGGCAATCAGCCCCAGCATTTT. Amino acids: CASSLKGGNQPQHF.

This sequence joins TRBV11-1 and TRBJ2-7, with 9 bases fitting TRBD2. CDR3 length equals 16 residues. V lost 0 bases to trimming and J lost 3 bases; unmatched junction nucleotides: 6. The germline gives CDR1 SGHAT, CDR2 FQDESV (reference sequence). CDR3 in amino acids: CASSLASSGSFYEQYF. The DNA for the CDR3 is TGTGCCAGCAGCTTAGCGAGTAGCGGGAGCTTCTACGAGCAGTACTTC.

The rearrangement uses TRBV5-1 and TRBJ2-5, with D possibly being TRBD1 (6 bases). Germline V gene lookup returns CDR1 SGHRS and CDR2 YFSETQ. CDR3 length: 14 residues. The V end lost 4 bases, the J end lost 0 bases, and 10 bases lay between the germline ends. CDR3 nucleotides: TGCGCCAGCAGCCCTGACAGGAACCAAGAGACCCAGTACTTC. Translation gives CASSPDRNQETQYF.

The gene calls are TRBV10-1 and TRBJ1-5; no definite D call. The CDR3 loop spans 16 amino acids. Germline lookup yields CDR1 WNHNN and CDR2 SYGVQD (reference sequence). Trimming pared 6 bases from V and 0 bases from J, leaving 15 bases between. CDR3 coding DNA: TGCGCCAGCAGACGAGGCGGGGAATATAGCAATCAGCCCCAGCATTTT. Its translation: CASRRGGEYSNQPQHF.

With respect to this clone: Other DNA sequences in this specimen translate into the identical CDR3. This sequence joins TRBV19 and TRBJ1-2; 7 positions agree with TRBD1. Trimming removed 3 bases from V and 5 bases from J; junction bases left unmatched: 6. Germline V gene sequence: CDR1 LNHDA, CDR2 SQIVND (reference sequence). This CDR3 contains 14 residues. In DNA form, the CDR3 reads TGTGCCAGTAGTATCGAGGGGGCAAGGTATGGCTACACCTTC. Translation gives CASSIEGARYGYTF.

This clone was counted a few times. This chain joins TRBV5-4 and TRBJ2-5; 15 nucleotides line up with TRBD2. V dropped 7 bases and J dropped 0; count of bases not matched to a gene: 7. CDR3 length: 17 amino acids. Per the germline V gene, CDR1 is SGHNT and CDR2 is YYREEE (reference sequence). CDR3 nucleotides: TGTGCCAGCGGAAGGACTAGCGGGAGGGGGCACCAAGAGACCCAGTACTTC. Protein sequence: CASGRTSGRGHQETQYF.

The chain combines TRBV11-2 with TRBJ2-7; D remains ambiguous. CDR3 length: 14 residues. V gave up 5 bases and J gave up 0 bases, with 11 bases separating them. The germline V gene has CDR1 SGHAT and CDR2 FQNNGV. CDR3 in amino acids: CASSDRQDSYEQYF. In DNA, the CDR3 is TGTGCCAGCAGCGATCGACAAGACTCCTACGAGCAGTACTTC.

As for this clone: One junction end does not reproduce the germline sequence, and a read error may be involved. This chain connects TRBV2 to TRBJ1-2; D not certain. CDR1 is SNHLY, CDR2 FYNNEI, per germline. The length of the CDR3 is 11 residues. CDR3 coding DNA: TGTGCCAGCAGTGAAGCGGGCTCCAACGCCTTC. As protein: CASSEAGSNAF.

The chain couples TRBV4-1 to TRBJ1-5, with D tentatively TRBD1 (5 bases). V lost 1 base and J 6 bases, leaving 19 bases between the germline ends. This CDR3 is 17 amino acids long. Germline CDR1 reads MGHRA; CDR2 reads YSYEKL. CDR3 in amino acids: CASSQGNGQGRFQPQHF. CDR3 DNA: TGCGCCAGCAGCCAAGGAAATGGGCAGGGCCGGTTTCAGCCCCAGCATTTT.

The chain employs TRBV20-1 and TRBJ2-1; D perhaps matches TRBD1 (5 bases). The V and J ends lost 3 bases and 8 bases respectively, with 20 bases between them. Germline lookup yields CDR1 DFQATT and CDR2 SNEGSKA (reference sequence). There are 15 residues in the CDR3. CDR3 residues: CSASRGSKGGDEQFF. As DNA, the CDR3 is TGCAGTGCTAGTAGGGGCTCAAAGGGCGGTGATGAGCAGTTCTTC.